The rows below give T cell receptor beta chains drawn from one sample of a study of cytomegalovirus exposure and HLA in healthy donors. Profiling relied on immunoSEQ multiplex PCR, and the TCRdb table lists in-frame clones only, not all of them. This table holds about 130,000 clones, about 80% found once. The sequencing sample was made of PBMCs. Receptor source: a human donor in good health. The CDR3 runs from the conserved cysteine through the conserved F or W. A D gene is named only where the DNA matches it firmly. Clone size is shown for a subset of rows, as once, few, many or a class of expanded clone.

NA	NA	TRBV12-5	TRBJ2-3	TGTGCTAGTGGTTTAACAGGAGGCACAGATACGCAGTATTTT	CASGLTGGTDTQYF
TRBD1	NA	TRBV19	TRBJ1-2	TGTGCCAGTAGTGCCCAACAGGGGGCGAGGCTTTATGGCTACACCTTC	CASSAQQGARLYGYTF
NA	NA	TRBV19	TRBJ1-1	TGTGCCAGTACCCTGCGGGGTGTCAACACTGAAGCTTTCTTT	CASTLRGVNTEAFF
TRBD1	NA	TRBV2	TRBJ1-4	TGTGCCAGCAGTTTGACAGGGGTGGGGCTGTTTTTT	CASSLTGVGLFF
NA	NA	TRBV6-6	TRBJ2-2	TGTGCCAGCAGTTATACGGGGAACACCGGGGAGCTGTTTTTT	CASSYTGNTGELFF
TRBD1	NA	TRBV6-5	TRBJ1-4	TGTGCCAGCAGACGGACAGGGTTAAATGAAAAACTGTTTTTT	CASRRTGLNEKLFF
TRBD1	NA	TRBV6-1	TRBJ1-1	TGTGCCGGACAGGGGGGAGCTTTCTTT	CAGQGGAFF
NA	NA	TRBV15	TRBJ2-2	TGTGCCACCAGCATAGACAGGAAGAACACCGGGGAGCTGTTTTTT	CATSIDRKNTGELFF
NA	NA	TRBV6-1	TRBJ2-5	TGTGCCAGCAGTGAAAGGCGGGGGAGGGGGGTGGAGACCCAGTACTTC	CASSERRGRGVETQYF
TRBD1	NA	TRBV2	TRBJ1-3	TGTGCCAGCAGTGATGGGACAGACACTGGAAACACCATATATTTT	CASSDGTDTGNTIYF
NA	NA	TRBV2	TRBJ2-2	TGTGCCAGCGGCGACACCTCGAACACCGGGGAGCTGTTTTTT	CASGDTSNTGELFF
NA	once	TRBV10-3	TRBJ2-1	TGTGCCATCAGTGGGGTGGGGGCCTCGAATGAGCAGTTCTTC	CAISGVGASNEQFF
NA	NA	TRBV5-1	TRBJ2-2	TGCGCCAGCAGCTTGTCTAACGTAGGACATAACACCGGGGAGCTGTTTTTT	CASSLSNVGHNTGELFF
NA	NA	TRBV5-4	TRBJ1-1	TGTGCCAGCAGCTTGGGAGGTGAGAGGGAGGCTTTCTTT	CASSLGGEREAFF
TRBD1	NA	TRBV28	TRBJ1-2	TGTGCCAGCAGGGAACCGGGACAGGATGGCTACACCTTC	CASREPGQDGYTF
NA	few	TRBV7-9	TRBJ1-1	TGTGCCAGCAGCTTTGAGACAGAGGCGATTGTAGCTTTCTTT	CASSFETEAIVAFF
NA	NA	TRBV7-2	TRBJ2-6	TGTGCCAGCATGAAGCCCTCTTCTCACGTCCTGACTTTC	CASMKPSSHVLTF
TRBD2	NA	TRBV4-2	TRBJ2-1	TGTGCCAGCAGACTAGGACTAGCGGGGGGCAATGAGCAGTTCTTC	CASRLGLAGGNEQFF
TRBD1	NA	TRBV28	TRBJ2-7	TGTGCCAGCACCTTAGGGACAGGGGGTTACGAGCAGTACTTC	CASTLGTGGYEQYF
NA	NA	TRBV13	TRBJ2-7	TGTGCCAGCAGCTTAGGGGTTGGGGGCATCTCCTACGAGCAGTACTTC	CASSLGVGGISYEQYF
NA	NA	TRBV29-1	TRBJ2-7	TGCAGCGCCGGGGACACCCACCTTTCTAGCCACTACGAGCAGTACTTC	CSAGDTHLSSHYEQYF
NA	NA	TRBV7-2	TRBJ2-3	TGTGCCAGCAGTTGGGACTCATCGGGCACAGATACGCAGTATTTT	CASSWDSSGTDTQYF
NA	NA	TRBV6-5	TRBJ2-7	TGTGCCAGCGGCCGGGCGTGGGGCGACGAGCAGTACTTC	CASGRAWGDEQYF
TRBD2	NA	TRBV9	TRBJ2-5	TGTGCCAGCAGCGTAGGGGGGGGCCAAGAGACCCAGTACTTC	CASSVGGGQETQYF
TRBD2	NA	TRBV7-3	TRBJ2-3	TGTGCCAGCAGCAGCGCGGGGGGGGGCACAGATACGCAGTATTTT	CASSSAGGGTDTQYF
TRBD1	NA	TRBV27	TRBJ1-3	TGTGCCAGCAGTCCCGGGACAGGGGGAGAAGGAAACACCATATATTTT	CASSPGTGGEGNTIYF
NA	few	TRBV6-1	TRBJ2-7	TGTGCCAGCAGTGAGACAGCCTACGAGCAGTACTTC	CASSETAYEQYF
TRBD1	NA	TRBV7-2	TRBJ1-2	TGTGCCAGCAGCTTAGTCGGACAGGTCGGCTATGGCTACACCTTC	CASSLVGQVGYGYTF
NA	NA	TRBV10-3	TRBJ1-2	TGTGCCATCAGTGAGTCAAAGGAGAACTATGGCTACACCTTC	CAISESKENYGYTF
TRBD1	few	TRBV4-1	TRBJ1-1	TGCGCCAGCAGCCAGGAATCGGGACAGTACACTGAAGCTTTCTTT	CASSQESGQYTEAFF
NA	NA	TRBV18	TRBJ2-3	TGTGCCAGCCCGAGGATCGGGGAGCGGACAGATACGCAGTATTTT	CASPRIGERTDTQYF
TRBD1	NA	TRBV18	TRBJ2-1	TGTGCCAGCTCACCAAGAGAGGGGGCCACCAACTACAATGAGCAGTTCTTC	CASSPREGATNYNEQFF
TRBD2	NA	TRBV14	TRBJ2-1	TGTGCCAGCAGCCAAGGGGGGGGTGGGTACAATGAGCAGTTCTTC	CASSQGGGGYNEQFF
NA	NA	TRBV5-8	TRBJ1-2	TGTGCCAGCAGCTTGTTATCCGTACCCGTACTGATCTTC	CASSLLSVPVLIF
NA	once	TRBV5-4	TRBJ2-7	TGTGCCAGCAGCTTGGTCGACAAATCCTACGAGCAGTACTTC	CASSLVDKSYEQYF
NA	NA	TRBV6-1	TRBJ2-1	TGTGCCAGCAGTGCCCACCTGGGGGCGGGGGATGAGCAGTTCTTC	CASSAHLGAGDEQFF
NA	NA	TRBV5-4	TRBJ2-5	TGTGCCAGCAGCTTGAAATTTAGGGGGGAGACCCAGTACTTC	CASSLKFRGETQYF
NA	few	TRBV7-7	TRBJ1-4	TGTGCCAGCAGCTACAACCCGGACCGGGGGGAAAAACTGTTTTTT	CASSYNPDRGEKLFF
TRBD1	NA	TRBV27	TRBJ2-3	TGTGCCAGCCGGCCAGGGGGCGATACGCAGTATTTT	CASRPGGDTQYF
NA	NA	TRBV6-5	TRBJ1-4	TGTGCCAGCAGTTACTCGCGGGGCCAAAATGAAAAACTGTTTTTT	CASSYSRGQNEKLFF
NA	few	TRBV7-9	TRBJ2-1	TGTGCCAGCAGCTTAGCCGGGGGGCGCATGTACAATGAGCAGTTCTTC	CASSLAGGRMYNEQFF
NA	NA	TRBV6-1	TRBJ1-3	TGTGCCAGCAGTGAAGAGGAGAGCGATCCGCTCTCTGGAAACACCATATATTTT	CASSEEESDPLSGNTIYF
NA	NA	TRBV6-6	TRBJ1-1	TGTGCCAGCAGTTACGGAGTTGGTAGGGGGGAAGCTTTCTTT	CASSYGVGRGEAFF
TRBD1	NA	TRBV7-3	TRBJ1-2	TGTGCCAGCAGCCCAGGACAGGGCTTCGACGGCTACACCTTC	CASSPGQGFDGYTF
NA	NA	TRBV6-6	TRBJ1-1	TGTGCCAGCAGTTACCAAGACGGGGAAGCTTTCTTT	CASSYQDGEAFF